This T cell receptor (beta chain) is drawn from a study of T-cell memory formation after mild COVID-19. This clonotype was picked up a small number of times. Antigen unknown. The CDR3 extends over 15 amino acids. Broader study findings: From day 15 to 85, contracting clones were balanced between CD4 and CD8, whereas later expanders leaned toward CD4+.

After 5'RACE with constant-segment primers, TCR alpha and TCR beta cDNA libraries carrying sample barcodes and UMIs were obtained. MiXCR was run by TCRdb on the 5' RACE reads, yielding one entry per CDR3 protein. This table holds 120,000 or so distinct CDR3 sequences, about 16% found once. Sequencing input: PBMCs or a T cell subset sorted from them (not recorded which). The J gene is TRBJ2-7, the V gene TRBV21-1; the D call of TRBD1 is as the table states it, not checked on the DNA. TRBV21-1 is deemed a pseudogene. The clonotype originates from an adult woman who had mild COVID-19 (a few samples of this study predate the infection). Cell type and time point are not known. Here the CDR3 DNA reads TGTGCCAGCAGCAAAGCCCCCGGGGGTACTAACGAGCAGTACTTC. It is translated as CASSKAPGGTNEQYF.